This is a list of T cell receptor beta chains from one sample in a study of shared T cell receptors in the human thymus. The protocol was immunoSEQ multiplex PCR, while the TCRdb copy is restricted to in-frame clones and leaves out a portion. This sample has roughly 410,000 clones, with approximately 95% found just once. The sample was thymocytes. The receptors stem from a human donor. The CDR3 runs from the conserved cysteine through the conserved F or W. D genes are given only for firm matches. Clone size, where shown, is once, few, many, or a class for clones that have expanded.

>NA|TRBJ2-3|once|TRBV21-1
CASSKEDTRDFLYCVSRDTQYF
TGTGCCAGCAGCAAAGAGGACACGAGGGATTTTCTATACTGCGTATCGAGGGATACGCAGTATTTT
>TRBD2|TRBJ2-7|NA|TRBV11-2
CASSPGLAGVMYEQYF
TGTGCCAGCAGCCCCGGACTAGCGGGAGTTATGTACGAGCAGTACTTC
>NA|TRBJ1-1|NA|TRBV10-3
CAISESTTDLQGENTEAFF
TGTGCCATCAGTGAGTCAACCACCGATCTACAGGGTGAGAACACTGAAGCTTTCTTT
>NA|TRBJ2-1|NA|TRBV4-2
CASKPKGPHYNEQFF
TGTGCCAGCAAACCCAAGGGACCCCATTACAATGAGCAGTTCTTC
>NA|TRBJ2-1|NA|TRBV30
CAWRHPSSYNEQFF
TGTGCCTGGCGACACCCGAGCTCCTACAATGAGCAGTTCTTC
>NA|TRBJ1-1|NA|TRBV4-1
CASSQDTRMNTEAFF
TGCGCCAGCAGCCAAGATACACGTATGAACACTGAAGCTTTCTTT
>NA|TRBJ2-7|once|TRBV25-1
CASRQSSYEQYF
TGTGCCAGCAGACAGAGCTCCTACGAGCAGTACTTC
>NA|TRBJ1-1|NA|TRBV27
CASRPSAGDMNTEAFF
TGTGCCAGCAGGCCGTCGGCAGGGGACATGAACACTGAAGCTTTCTTT
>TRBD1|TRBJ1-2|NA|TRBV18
CASSPPGTAANGYTF
TGTGCCAGCTCACCGCCAGGGACAGCCGCGAATGGCTACACCTTC
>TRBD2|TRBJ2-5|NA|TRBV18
CASSPGLDGETQYF
TGTGCCAGCTCACCCGGACTAGATGGAGAGACCCAGTACTTC
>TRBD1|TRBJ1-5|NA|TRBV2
CASTEDRGSNQPQHF
TGTGCCAGCACCGAGGACAGGGGAAGCAATCAGCCCCAGCATTTT
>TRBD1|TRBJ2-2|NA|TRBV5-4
CASSPGQGGLGELFF
TGTGCCAGCAGCCCAGGACAGGGGGGATTAGGGGAGCTGTTTTTT
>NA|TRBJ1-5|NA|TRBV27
CASSLLGVPGPQHF
TGTGCCAGCAGTTTATTGGGGGTTCCCGGGCCCCAGCATTTT
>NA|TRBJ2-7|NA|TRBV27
CASRISRRGRRGEQYF
TGTGCCAGCAGGATAAGCCGCAGGGGGAGGAGGGGCGAGCAGTACTTC
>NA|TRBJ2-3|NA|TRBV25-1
CASGGVGRDPTDTQYF
TGTGCCAGCGGCGGGGTGGGAAGGGATCCCACAGATACGCAGTATTTT
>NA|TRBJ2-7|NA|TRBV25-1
CASSARTDSYEQYF
TGTGCCAGCAGTGCCCGGACGGACTCCTACGAGCAGTACTTC
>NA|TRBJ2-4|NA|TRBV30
CAWSVRGIPPAKNIQYF
TGTGCCTGGAGTGTACGGGGGATCCCGCCTGCCAAAAACATTCAGTACTTC